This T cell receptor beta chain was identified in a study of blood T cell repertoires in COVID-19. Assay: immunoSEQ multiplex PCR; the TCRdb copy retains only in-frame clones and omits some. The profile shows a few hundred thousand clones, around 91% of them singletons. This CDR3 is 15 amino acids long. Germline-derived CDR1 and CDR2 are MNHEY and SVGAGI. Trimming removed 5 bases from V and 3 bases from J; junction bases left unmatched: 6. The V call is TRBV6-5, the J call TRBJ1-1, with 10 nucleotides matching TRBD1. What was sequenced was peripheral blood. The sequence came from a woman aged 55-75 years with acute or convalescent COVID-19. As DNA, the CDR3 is TGTGCCAGCAGTCCGCGGGACAGGGGTTACACTGAAGCTTTCTTT. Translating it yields CASSPRDRGYTEAFF.